This entry lists 18 T cell receptor beta chains sequenced from one sample in a study of molecular identifiers for immune sequencing clone quantification. Using its own MiXCR run on the PCR reads, TCRdb lists one record per CDR3 protein. The data contain approximately 680,000 distinct CDR3 sequences, about 25% of them singletons. Sequencing used naive CD8+ T cells from blood, with Jurkat cell RNA spiked in. Subset reported: FACS-sorted CD8+CD4-CCR7+CD45RA+ naive T cells. The source of these receptors is a human donor in good health. Some libraries in this study had Jurkat cell RNA spiked in.

This clonotype occurred a few times. This rearrangement joins TRBV12-3 or TRBV12-4 to TRBJ1-3; 7 bases match TRBD1. The length of the CDR3 is 16 residues. The V gene end was trimmed by 5 bases and the J gene end by 1 base; junction bases not matched to a gene: 8. CDR3 loop: CASSPGTVTSGNTIYF. In DNA, the CDR3 is TGTGCCAGCAGTCCGGGGACAGTTACTTCTGGAAACACCATATATTTT.

Turning to this clonotype: This may be a read error, as it is one base from a much larger clone. V and J are TRBV11-2 and TRBJ2-1, with D possibly TRBD2 on 7 matching bases. The V gene lost 4 bases and the J gene lost 5 bases, with 36 bases spanning the gap. Looked up from germline, CDR1 is SGHAT and CDR2 is FQNNGV. The CDR3 is made up of 22 amino acids. The CDR3 sequence is CASSSAPSYGGTNLRGHNEQFF. In nucleotides, the CDR3 is TGTGCCAGCAGCTCCGCGCCCTCTTACGGGGGGACAAACCTGCGGGGCCACAATGAGCAGTTCTTC.

At least ten counts were recorded for this clonotype. The chain is built from TRBV24-1 and TRBJ2-1; D is undetermined. Germline assignment: CDR1 KGHDR and CDR2 SFDVKD. The CDR3 is made up of 11 amino acids. Deletions cut 1 base from V and 9 bases from J, with 3 bases between. The CDR3 nucleotides are TGTGCCACCAGTGATTTCGGTGAGCAGTTCTTC. Translating it yields CATSDFGEQFF.

A note on this clonotype: A much larger clone sits a single nucleotide away, making a read error possible. J is TRBJ1-4 and V is TRBV12-3 or TRBV12-4, with 10 bases aligning to TRBD1. This CDR3 contains 15 residues. Trimming cost V 11 bases and J 7 bases; bases outside gene matches: 13. CDR3 region: CAGSGTGVGSEKLFF. CDR3 nucleotide sequence: TGTGCCGGTAGCGGGACAGGGGTTGGTAGTGAAAAACTGTTTTTT.

This clonotype has just one count. The chain is built from TRBV30 and TRBJ2-1, with 8 bases fitting TRBD2. Germline-derived CDR1 and CDR2 are GTSNPN and SVGIG (reference sequence). The CDR3 sequence is 15 residues long. V lost 0 bases to trimming and J lost 8 bases; unmatched junction nucleotides: 9. CDR3 DNA sequence: TGTGCCTGGAGTGTACGGGTCGGGGGGGCCCATGAGCAGTTCTTC. Protein sequence: CAWSVRVGGAHEQFF.

This clonotype has only a few counts. J is TRBJ2-3 and V is TRBV27; 11 nucleotides match TRBD2. There are 15 residues in the CDR3. Per the germline V gene, CDR1 is MNHEY and CDR2 is SMNVEV (reference sequence). The trim removed 7 bases at V and 2 bases at J, leaving 5 bases unmatched. CDR3 DNA: TGTGCCAGCAACAAACTAGCGGGAGACACAGATACGCAGTATTTT. As protein: CASNKLAGDTDTQYF.

This clonotype showed up many times. The junction does not match germline at one end; this may be a read error. The chain employs TRBV7-7 and TRBJ2-3; unclear D gene. In germline, CDR1 is SSHAT, CDR2 FNYEAQ (reference sequence). This CDR3 has 11 amino acids. As DNA, the CDR3 is TGTGCTAGCAGCTTAGGGCCTCTCGGTGATTTT. The encoded protein is CASSLGPLGDF.

The chain is built from TRBV20-1 and TRBJ2-7; 7 nucleotides match TRBD2. CDR1 and CDR2 (germline): DFQATT, SNEGSKA (reference sequence). CDR3 length: 15 residues. V was clipped by 5 bases and J by 4 bases; unmatched bases: 14. CDR3 in DNA: TGCAGTGCTTCCCCACGGTCTAGCGGTGGATACGAGCAGTACTTC. This gives the protein CSASPRSSGGYEQYF.

On this clonotype: This may arise from a read error, as a much more abundant clone is one base away. The CDR3 carries no conserved terminal phenylalanine or tryptophan, so it likely arises from a read error. The chain is built from TRBV29-1 and TRBJ2-7; 9 positions match TRBD1. The CDR3 consists of 12 residues. V lost 5 bases, J lost 2 bases, and 1 base stayed unmatched. Germline CDR1 is SQVTM and CDR2 is ANQGSEA. DNA for the CDR3: TGCAGCGTTACAGGGGGCCCCTACGAGCAGTACTTA. This sequence encodes CSVTGGPYEQYL.

The chain combines TRBV20-1 with TRBJ2-7; D call uncertain. Germline V gives CDR1 DFQATT, CDR2 SNEGSKA (reference sequence). The CDR3 runs to 14 residues. Trimming removed 5 bases at V and 2 bases at J, with 16 bases between. This chain's CDR3 is CSAYDGKVPYEQYF. In DNA form, the CDR3 reads TGCAGTGCTTATGACGGAAAAGTCCCCTACGAGCAGTACTTC.

This clonotype has just a few counts. The gene calls are TRBV6-2 or TRBV6-3 and TRBJ2-3; D possibly corresponds to TRBD2 (5 bases). The CDR3 contains 14 residues. The germline V gene encodes CDR1 MNHEY and CDR2 SVGEGT. V was cut by 6 bases and J by 6 bases, with 16 bases left in between. The CDR3 here is CASSQLVFFDTQYF. CDR3 DNA sequence: TGTGCCAGCAGCCAACTAGTTTTTTTCGATACGCAGTATTTT.

This clonotype has only a few counts. A much larger clone differs from this one at a single base, so this may be a read error. V and J are TRBV3-1 and TRBJ1-1; the D is unclear. CDR3 length: 14 amino acids. Germline V CDR1 and CDR2: LGHDT, YNNKEL (reference sequence). CDR3 bases: TGTGCCAGCGGCCAAGATGGGGAGGGCACTGAAGCTTTCTTT. Translated, it gives CASGQDGEGTEAFF.

This clonotype has at least ten counts. The genes are TRBV20-1 and TRBJ1-1; D gene uncertain. The germline CDR1 and CDR2 sequences are DFQATT and SNEGSKA (reference sequence). There are 11 residues in the CDR3. Trimming removed 7 bases at V and 0 bases at J, with 6 bases between. The CDR3 protein is CSEGLNTEAFF. The CDR3 coding sequence is TGCAGTGAAGGCCTGAACACTGAAGCTTTCTTT.

In this sample, this clonotype turned up a few times. The V gene is TRBV4-3, the J gene TRBJ2-7; 11 nucleotides align to TRBD2. CDR3 length equals 16 residues. With 3 bases clipped from V and 0 bases from J, the junction kept 4 bases outside the gene matches. CDR1 LGHNA and CDR2 YSLEER come from the germline V gene. The CDR3 region has the DNA TGCGCCAGCAGCCACGAAACTAGCGGGAGCTCCTACGAGCAGTACTTC. This gives the protein CASSHETSGSSYEQYF.

This clonotype was recorded at least ten times. The chain combines TRBV21-1 with TRBJ1-5. TRBV21-1 is designated a pseudogene. The length of the CDR3 is 17 residues. The CDR3 is CASSKPDRFYSNQPQHF. In DNA, the CDR3 is TGTGCCAGCAGCAAACCCGACCGCTTTTATAGCAATCAGCCCCAGCATTTT.

Remarks on this clonotype: This could be a read error, since a much larger clone is one nucleotide away. The chain carries TRBV6-6 and TRBJ2-3; TRBD1 matches at 7 bases. Germline loops: CDR1 MNHNY, CDR2 SVGAGI (reference sequence). The CDR3 is made up of 16 amino acids. V lost 7 bases, J lost 2 bases, and 12 bases stayed unmatched. CDR3 in amino acids: CASTLGQRDSTDTQYF. Here the CDR3 DNA reads TGTGCCAGCACTTTGGGACAGAGGGATTCCACAGATACGCAGTATTTT.

This clonotype was recorded a few times. The chain couples TRBV10-3 to TRBJ2-7; D not resolved. The CDR3 sequence is 13 residues long. With 10 bases removed from V and 5 bases from J, the gap between germline ends came to 18 bases. The germline gives CDR1 ENHRY, CDR2 SYGVKD. CDR3 region: CASSITSLDEQYF. The DNA for the CDR3 is TGTGCCAGCTCAATTACGAGTCTGGACGAGCAGTACTTC.

This clonotype was detected only a few times. The genes are TRBV7-9 and TRBJ2-7; D ambiguous. The CDR3 runs 15 residues. The V gene lost 1 base and the J gene lost 1 base, with 11 bases spanning the gap. Germline loops: CDR1 SEHNR, CDR2 FQNEAQ (reference sequence). The CDR3 nucleotides read TGTGCCAGCAGCTTAGAATTTGGCGGATCCTACGAGCAGTACTTC. This translates into CASSLEFGGSYEQYF.